The source of this T cell receptor beta chain is a study of control samples from healthy donors and cancer patients. CDR1 is SGHVS and CDR2 is FQNEAQ in the germline V gene. This CDR3 is 15 amino acids long. V was trimmed by 1 base and J by 0 bases, leaving 9 bases between them. Libraries were prepared by immunoSEQ multiplex PCR; TCRdb keeps only in-frame clonotypes and omits some of them. The table records over 75,000 clones, around 80% of them present only once. The TCR was taken from a man aged 55 to 69 in good health. The rearrangement uses TRBV7-8 and TRBJ1-1; no definite D call. Sequenced sample: blood. CDR3 DNA sequence: TGTGCCAGCAGCTTAGGAAGCCAAATGAACACTGAAGCTTTCTTT. As protein: CASSLGSQMNTEAFF.